This entry concerns a single TCR beta chain. The sample originates from a study of blood T cell repertoires in COVID-19. Method: immunoSEQ multiplex PCR; TCRdb's copy keeps in-frame clones and lacks some. The data show fewer than 400,000 clones, roughly nine tenths seen once. The trim removed 4 bases at V and 6 bases at J, leaving 7 bases unmatched. The CDR3 is made up of 15 amino acids. CDR1 is SGHDN and CDR2 is FVKESK in the germline V gene. The specimen was PBMCs or T cells enriched from blood (not recorded which). The TCR was taken from a woman in her twenties or thirties who had been exposed to COVID-19. V gene TRBV14 combines with J gene TRBJ1-4; 8 bases are a match to TRBD1. CDR3 DNA sequence: TGTGCCAGCAGCCCCCGGACAGGGTTGGATGAAAAACTGTTTTTT. Protein sequence: CASSPRTGLDEKLFF.